This is a list of T cell receptor beta chains from one sample in a study of shared clonotypes between healthy human individuals. Produced via immunoSEQ multiplex PCR; TCRdb's table is partial and in-frame only. In the table there are 2 million to 2.5 million clones, roughly 95% of which are singletons. Sequenced sample: naive CD4+ T cells sorted from blood. The receptors shown here come from a man younger than 35 in good health. The CDR3 runs from the conserved cysteine through the conserved F or W. The order of the fields is J gene, D gene, V gene, CDR3 protein, CDR3 DNA. D genes are given only for firm matches.

TRBJ2-1 TRBD2 TRBV5-4 CASSTKLAGGLGEQFF TGTGCCAGCAGCACGAAACTAGCGGGGGGGTTAGGTGAGCAGTTCTTC
TRBJ1-1 . TRBV5-8 CASSRQENTEAFF TGTGCCAGCAGCCGTCAGGAGAACACTGAAGCTTTCTTT
TRBJ2-1 . TRBV27 CASSLRDSSYNEQFF TGTGCCAGCAGTTTACGTGACAGCTCCTACAATGAGCAGTTCTTC
TRBJ2-2 . TRBV11-2 CASRLNTGELFF TGTGCCAGCAGGCTGAACACCGGGGAGCTGTTTTTT
TRBJ2-3 . TRBV14 CASSQGSGKQYF TGTGCCAGCAGCCAAGGGTCCGGAAAGCAGTATTTT
TRBJ2-7 TRBD1 TRBV7-2 CASSRQGTYEQYF TGTGCCAGCAGCCGACAGGGTACCTACGAGCAGTACTTC
TRBJ1-2 TRBD1 TRBV2 CASSATTGKINYGYTF TGTGCCAGCAGTGCCACGACAGGGAAGATAAACTATGGCTACACCTTC
TRBJ2-1 . TRBV27 CASSSRRSTRSFF TGTGCCAGCAGTTCCCGACGGAGCACGCGTTCGTTCTTC
TRBJ1-4 TRBD1 TRBV6-1 CASSGQGYNEKLFF TGTGCCAGCAGTGGACAGGGCTATAATGAAAAACTGTTTTTT
TRBJ2-5 TRBD2 TRBV7-2 CASSPGGLAGETQYF TGTGCCAGCAGCCCGGGGGGACTAGCGGGTGAGACCCAGTACTTC
TRBJ1-5 TRBD1 TRBV28 CASSFQDRHNQPQHF TGTGCCAGCAGTTTCCAGGACAGGCACAATCAGCCCCAGCATTTT
TRBJ2-7 . TRBV6-5 CASSPTYEQYF TGTGCCAGCTCTCCTACCTACGAGCAGTACTTC
TRBJ2-1 . TRBV6-5 CASSPDASSYNEQFF TGTGCCAGCAGTCCCGACGCGAGCTCCTACAATGAGCAGTTCTTC